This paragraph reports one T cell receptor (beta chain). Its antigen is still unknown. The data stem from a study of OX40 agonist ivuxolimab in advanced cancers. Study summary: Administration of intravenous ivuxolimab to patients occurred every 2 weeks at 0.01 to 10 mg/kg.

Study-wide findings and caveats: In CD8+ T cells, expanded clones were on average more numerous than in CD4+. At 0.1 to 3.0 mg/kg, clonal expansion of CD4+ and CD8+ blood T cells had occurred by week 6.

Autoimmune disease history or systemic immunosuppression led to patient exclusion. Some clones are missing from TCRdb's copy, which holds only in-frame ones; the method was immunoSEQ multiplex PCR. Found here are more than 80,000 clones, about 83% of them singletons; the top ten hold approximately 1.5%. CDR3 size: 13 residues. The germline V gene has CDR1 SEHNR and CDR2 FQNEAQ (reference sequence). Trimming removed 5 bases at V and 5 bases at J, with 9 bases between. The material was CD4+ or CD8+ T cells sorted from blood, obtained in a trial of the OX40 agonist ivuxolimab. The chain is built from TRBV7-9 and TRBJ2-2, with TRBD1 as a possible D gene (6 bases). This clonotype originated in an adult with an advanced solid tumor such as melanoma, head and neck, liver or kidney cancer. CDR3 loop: CASSITGTGELFF. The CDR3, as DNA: TGTGCCAGCAGCATTACAGGGACCGGGGAGCTGTTTTTT.